The text below deals with one T cell receptor (beta chain). Antigen unknown. This sample is part of a study of cytomegalovirus exposure and HLA in healthy donors. Findings and limits, study-wide: Several top significant clusters appeared, in a later analysis, to be linked to common viral pathogens. Around 160 TCR beta chains were listed as cytomegalovirus-associated. Sequence variants that were highly shared formed a cluster that was likely a sequencing artifact.

The PCR used 60 Vbeta and 13 Jbeta primers. TCRdb's copy holds only in-frame clones and misses some; the assay was immunoSEQ multiplex PCR. The sample lists 100,000 to 150,000 clones; 60% to 75% were seen once. Germline assignment: CDR1 SGHRS and CDR2 YFSETQ. Trimming shortened V by 0 bases and J by 4 bases, and 10 bases separated the two germline ends. The CDR3 is 14 amino acids. Donors in the study were healthy people who gave bone marrow. The origin of this receptor is a woman aged 45-65 years in good health and CMV-seropositive. Sequencing was done on a sample of PBMCs. The chain uses TRBV5-1 and TRBJ2-5, with a tentative D call TRBD2 (6 bases). CDR3 nucleotide sequence: TGCGCCAGCAGCTTGGTGTGGGGAGGAGAGACCCAGTACTTC. As protein: CASSLVWGGETQYF.